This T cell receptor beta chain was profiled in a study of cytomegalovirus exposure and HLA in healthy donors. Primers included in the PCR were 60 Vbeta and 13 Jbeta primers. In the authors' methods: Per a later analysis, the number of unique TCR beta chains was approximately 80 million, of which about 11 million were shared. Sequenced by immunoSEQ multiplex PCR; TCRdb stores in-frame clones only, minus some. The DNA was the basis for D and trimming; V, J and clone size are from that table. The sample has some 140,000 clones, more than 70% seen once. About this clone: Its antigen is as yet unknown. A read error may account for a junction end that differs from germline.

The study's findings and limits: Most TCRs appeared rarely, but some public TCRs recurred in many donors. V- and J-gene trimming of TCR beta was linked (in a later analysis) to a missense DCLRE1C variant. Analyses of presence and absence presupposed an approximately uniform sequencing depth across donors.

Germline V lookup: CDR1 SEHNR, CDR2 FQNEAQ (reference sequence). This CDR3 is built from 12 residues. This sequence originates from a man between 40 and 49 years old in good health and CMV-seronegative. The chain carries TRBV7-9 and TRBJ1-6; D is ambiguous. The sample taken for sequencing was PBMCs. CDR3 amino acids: CSSSFLASPLHF. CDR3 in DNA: TGTTCCAGCAGCTTTTTGGCCTCACCCCTCCACTTT. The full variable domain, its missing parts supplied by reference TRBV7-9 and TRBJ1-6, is DTGVSQNPRHKITKRGQNVTFRCDPISEHNRLYWYRQTLGQGPEFLTYFQNEAQLEKSRLLSDRFSAERPKGSFSTLEIQRTEQGDSAMYLCSSSFLASPLHFGNGTRLTVT.